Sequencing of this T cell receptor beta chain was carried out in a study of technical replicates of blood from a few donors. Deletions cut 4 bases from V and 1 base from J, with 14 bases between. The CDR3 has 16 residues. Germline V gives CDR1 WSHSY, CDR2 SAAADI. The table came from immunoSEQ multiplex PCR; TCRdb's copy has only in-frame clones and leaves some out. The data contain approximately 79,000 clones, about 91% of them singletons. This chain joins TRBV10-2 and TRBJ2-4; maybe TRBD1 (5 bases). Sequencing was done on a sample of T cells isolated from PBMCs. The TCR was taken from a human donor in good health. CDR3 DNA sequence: TGCGCCAGCAGTGGACAGCCCCTAAAGGCCAAAAACATTCAGTACTTC. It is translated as CASSGQPLKAKNIQYF.